These 10 T cell receptor beta chains came from one sample sequenced in a study of T cells in localized non-small cell lung cancer. Generated by immunoSEQ multiplex PCR, the TCRdb table keeps only in-frame clones and is missing some. The table has about 30,000 clones, roughly 89% seen once. Material: peripheral blood, obtained before any cancer treatment. The receptors come from a male donor aged 60 or over with stage I lung adenocarcinoma.

This clone was found once. The chain couples TRBV5-1 to TRBJ2-1, with D maybe TRBD1 (6 bases). Trimming cost V 4 bases and J 5 bases, with 16 bases left between them. Per germline, CDR1 SGHRS and CDR2 YFSETQ. CDR3 size: 15 residues. The CDR3 DNA sequence: TGCGCCAGCAGCGTACAGGGAAGAGAGAACAATGAGCAGTTCTTC. This sequence encodes CASSVQGRENNEQFF.

This CDR3 reads CASSFVGFGSTLYYEQYF. The CDR3 nucleotides read TGTGCCAGCAGTTTCGTCGGTTTCGGGTCAACCCTATACTACGAGCAGTACTTC. This sequence joins TRBV28 and TRBJ2-7; D not resolved. The CDR3 totals 18 residues. V lost 3 bases, J lost 3 bases, and 24 bases lay in between. Germline-derived CDR1 and CDR2 are MDHEN and SYDVKM.

Sample share makes this clone large. The chain uses TRBV7-9 and TRBJ2-2; the match to TRBD1 covers 7 bases. Germline lookup yields CDR1 SEHNR and CDR2 FQNEAQ (reference sequence). V lost 5 bases to trimming and J lost 4 bases; unmatched junction nucleotides: 10. This CDR3 region has 16 residues. DNA of the CDR3: TGTGCCAGCAGCCCTTCGACAGGGTTTGGCACCGGGGAGCTGTTTTTT. Translated: CASSPSTGFGTGELFF.

CDR3 sequence reads: CASFPQGAATEAFF. The CDR3 nucleotides read TGTGCCAGCTTCCCGCAGGGGGCGGCCACTGAAGCTTTCTTT. This chain uses TRBV18 with TRBJ1-1; 8 nucleotides match TRBD1. Germline V lookup: CDR1 KGHSH, CDR2 LQKENI. V trimming: 7 bases; J trimming: 4 bases; junction bases outside the gene matches: 8. CDR3 length: 14 amino acids.

The chain combines TRBV29-1 with TRBJ2-5, with 13 bases lining up with TRBD2. The CDR3 extends over 15 amino acids. Germline V gives CDR1 SQVTM, CDR2 ANQGSEA. The ends lost 5 bases at V and 4 bases at J; junction bases unmatched: 7. CDR3 protein: CSVRGLAGVLETQYF. As DNA, the CDR3 is TGCAGCGTTCGCGGACTAGCGGGGGTATTAGAGACCCAGTACTTC.

The V call is TRBV6-6, the J call TRBJ2-1, with 13 nucleotides matching TRBD2. Germline loops: CDR1 MNHNY, CDR2 SVGAGI (reference sequence). The V and J ends lost 5 bases and 4 bases, in that order; junction bases with no gene match: 2. This CDR3 comprises 15 residues. The CDR3 region has the DNA TGTGCCAGCAGTACTAGCGGGGGGGCTTACAATGAGCAGTTCTTC. Translating it yields CASSTSGGAYNEQFF.

The V gene is TRBV2, the J gene TRBJ1-1; 10 positions match TRBD1. With 2 bases clipped from V and 4 bases from J, the junction kept 7 bases outside the gene matches. This CDR3 comprises 16 residues. Germline CDR1 SNHLY, CDR2 FYNNEI. This CDR3 reads CASSERRDRGLTEAFF. The CDR3 DNA sequence: TGTGCCAGCAGTGAACGGCGGGACAGGGGCCTCACTGAAGCTTTCTTT.

This chain uses TRBV30 with TRBJ1-2, with a possible D match to TRBD1 (5 bases). CDR1 and CDR2 (germline): GTSNPN, SVGIG (reference sequence). This CDR3 is built from 16 residues. Trimming stripped 3 bases from V and 0 bases from J, with 17 bases between. CDR3 nucleotide sequence: TGTGCCTGGAGAAGAGGGGCCGGTTTAGCTAACTATGGCTACACCTTC. This gives the protein CAWRRGAGLANYGYTF.

V and J are TRBV5-1 and TRBJ2-6; D may be TRBD1 (5 bases). Trimming shortened V by 3 bases and J by 1 base, and 8 bases separated the two germline ends. This CDR3 comprises 15 residues. Germline V lookup: CDR1 SGHRS, CDR2 YFSETQ. CDR3: CASSYDSSGANVLTF. The CDR3, as DNA: TGCGCCAGCAGCTATGACAGTTCTGGGGCCAACGTCCTGACTTTC. Using reference TRBV5-1 and TRBJ2-6 for the parts outside the CDR3, the full variable domain is KAGVTQTPRYLIKTRGQQVTLSCSPISGHRSVSWYQQTPGQGLQFLFEYFSETQRNKGNFPGRFSGRQFSNSRSEMNVSTLELGDSALYLCASSYDSSGANVLTFGAGSRLTVL.

V usage is TRBV4-3 and J usage is TRBJ2-2; D unclear. The V gene's germline CDR1 is LGHNA and CDR2 YSLEER. V was shortened by 0 bases and J by 0 bases, with 5 bases between the two germline ends. The CDR3 has 15 residues. CDR3 in DNA: TGCGCCAGCAGCCAAGATTTGACGAACACCGGGGAGCTGTTTTTT. Translated: CASSQDLTNTGELFF.